This T cell receptor beta chain is drawn from a study of T cell responses to AZD1222 COVID-19 vaccine. The study's findings and limits: Repertoire collection took place solely once the T cell response had peaked.

As for this clone: Its target is not known.

The assay was immunoSEQ multiplex PCR, and TCRdb's table has in-frame clones only and misses some. The sample contains 99,000 or so clones, 82% of which appear only once. This CDR3 has 16 amino acids. The V gene's germline CDR1 is SGHTA and CDR2 FQGNSA. V was clipped by 1 base and J by 1 base; unmatched bases: 3. The source is an adult in good health. The chain couples TRBV7-2 to TRBJ1-1, with 10 bases matching TRBD1. Sequenced material: peripheral blood, taken on day 0 of AZD1222 vaccination. CDR3 sequence: CASSLDRDRGNTEAFF. CDR3 sequence (DNA): TGTGCCAGCAGCTTAGACCGGGACAGGGGGAACACTGAAGCTTTCTTT.